The present entry profiles one T cell receptor (beta chain) with its context. This clonotype has more than one count but fewer than ten. Its antigen target is currently unknown. The input lacks base qualities; no much larger clone sits a single base away. The sample originates from a study of response to subunit inactivated influenza vaccine (dated by TCRdb to 2017 to 2018). In the study overall: Deep quantitative profiling of the T cell receptor repertoire was used in the study to follow responses to a trivalent subunit inactivated influenza vaccine. Broad study findings and their caveats: The authors proposed that each seasonal influenza vaccination may bring in only a limited number of new T cells.

V and J lose 1 base and 2 bases, and a span of 16 bases separates them. The germline V gene supplies CDR1 LGHNA and CDR2 YSLEER. The CDR3 numbers 17 residues from cysteine through phenylalanine. CDR3 DNA is the only sequence kept; it has 51 bases, read in frame from the first base. Library preparation employed RT-PCR. Sequencing took place on an Illumina HiSeq 2500. Using fastp at Q25 and MiXCR, TCRdb reprocessed the public reads and kept productive beta chains. Rows are combined by CDR3 protein, so each entry shows the most common genes and DNA. The sample records approximately 500,000 distinct CDR3 sequences, 14% of which are singletons. The ten largest clones capture approximately 10% of the sample.

Recombination joined TRBV4-3 with TRBJ2-3, with TRBD2 tentatively as D gene (6 bases match). The source material was PBMCs from blood, sampled roughly 13 days after vaccination. This clonotype was obtained from a man aged 50 or older who received an inactivated influenza vaccine. Donor details come from another sample of the same person, matched by shared clones. The CDR3 region has the sequence CASSQAIGGAITDTQYF. DNA sequence: TGCGCCAGCAGCCAAGCCATCGGCGGGGCGATCACAGATACGCAGTATTTT.